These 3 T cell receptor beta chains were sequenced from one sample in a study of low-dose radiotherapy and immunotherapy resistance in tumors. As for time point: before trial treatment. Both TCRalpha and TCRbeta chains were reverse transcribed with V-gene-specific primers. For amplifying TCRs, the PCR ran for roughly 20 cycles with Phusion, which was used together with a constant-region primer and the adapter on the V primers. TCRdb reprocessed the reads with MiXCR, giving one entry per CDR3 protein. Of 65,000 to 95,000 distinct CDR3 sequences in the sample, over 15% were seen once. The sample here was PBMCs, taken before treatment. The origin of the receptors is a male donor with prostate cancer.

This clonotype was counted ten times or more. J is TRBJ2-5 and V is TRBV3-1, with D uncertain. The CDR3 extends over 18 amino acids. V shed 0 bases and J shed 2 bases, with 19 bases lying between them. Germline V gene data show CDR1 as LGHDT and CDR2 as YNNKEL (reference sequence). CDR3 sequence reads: CASSQEGEPGGYQETQYF. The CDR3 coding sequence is TGTGCCAGCAGCCAAGAGGGTGAGCCGGGTGGGTATCAAGAGACCCAGTACTTC.

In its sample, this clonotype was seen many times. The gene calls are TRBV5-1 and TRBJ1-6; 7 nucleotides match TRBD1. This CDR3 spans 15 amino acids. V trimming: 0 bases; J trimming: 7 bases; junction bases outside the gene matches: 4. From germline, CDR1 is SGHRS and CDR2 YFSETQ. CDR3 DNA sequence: TGCGCCAGCAGCTTGGCTCCGGGACAGAATTCACCCCTCCACTTT. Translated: CASSLAPGQNSPLHF.

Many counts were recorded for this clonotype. In DNA, the CDR3 is TGCGCCAGCAGCTCGGGGACTATGAACACCGGGGAGCTGTTTTTT. Its protein product is CASSSGTMNTGELFF. V and J are TRBV5-1 and TRBJ2-2; 7 positions match TRBD2. Losses at the gene ends were 3 bases for V and 1 base for J; bases not matched to a gene: 3. Germline loops: CDR1 SGHRS, CDR2 YFSETQ. The CDR3 runs to 15 residues. Looking up the rest from reference TRBV5-1 and TRBJ2-2 gives the full variable domain: KAGVTQTPRYLIKTRGQQVTLSCSPISGHRSVSWYQQTPGQGLQFLFEYFSETQRNKGNFPGRFSGRQFSNSRSEMNVSTLELGDSALYLCASSSGTMNTGELFFGEGSRLTVL.